This T cell receptor (beta chain) is drawn from a study of T cells in Graves' hyperthyroidism and ophthalmopathy. Study results and limitations: Classification by a 13 V-J model distinguished ophthalmopathy from stable hyperthyroidism.

This clonotype was seen ten or more times. Its cognate antigen is unknown. The investigators amplified TCR beta CDR3 regions from RNA transcripts. In the first-round RT-PCR of the TCR CDR3, the HTBI primer set was used. TCRdb recomputed calls from the multiplex PCR reads with MiXCR, one row per CDR3 protein. The data hold roughly 500,000 distinct CDR3 sequences, with 46% observed a single time. Criteria for exclusion of patients were uncontrolled infection, other autoimmune disease, pregnancy or lactation. Germline V gene data show CDR1 as SNHLY and CDR2 as FYNNEI. The CDR3 extends over 13 amino acids. The V and J ends lost 8 bases and 1 base respectively, with 12 bases between them.

Sequencing was performed on peripheral blood or thyroid tissue (not recorded which). The sequence was collected from an adult woman with Graves' disease, either hyperthyroidism or ophthalmopathy (not recorded which). The chain couples TRBV2 to TRBJ2-7; a possible D gene is TRBD1 (5 bases). In nucleotides, the CDR3 is TGTGCCAGCGAACAGGCCCGATCCTACGAGCAGTACTTC. It is translated as CASEQARSYEQYF.